Listed below are T cell receptor beta chains from one sample, sequenced in a study of T cells in Graves' hyperthyroidism and ophthalmopathy. One entry per CDR3 protein results from TCRdb running MiXCR on the multiplex PCR reads. The sample has around 440,000 distinct CDR3 sequences, more than 15% seen once. Sequenced material: blood. These receptors originate from a woman aged 18-35 years with Graves' hyperthyroidism. CDR3s include the opening cysteine and the closing phenylalanine or tryptophan. A D gene is named only where the DNA matches it firmly. The size entry is marked missing in some rows and otherwise reads once, few, many or a size class.

D | J | V | size | CDR3 | DNA
. | TRBJ2-6 | TRBV6-5 | . | CASSYQGAVGANVLTF | TGTGCCAGCAGTTACCAAGGGGCTGTTGGGGCCAACGTCCTGACTTTC
TRBD1 | TRBJ2-1 | TRBV5-1 | few | CASSTDRAAEQFF | TGCGCCAGCAGCACAGACAGGGCGGCTGAGCAGTTCTTC
TRBD1 | TRBJ2-2 | TRBV20-1 | . | CSARDGGRGLDTGELFF | TGCAGTGCTAGAGATGGGGGAAGGGGGCTTGACACCGGGGAGCTGTTTTTT
. | TRBJ2-1 | TRBV12-5 | many | CASGLVQRGEQFF | TGTGCTAGTGGTTTGGTACAGAGGGGAGAGCAGTTCTTC
. | TRBJ2-1 | TRBV24-1 | . | CATSDSLREQFF | TGTGCCACCAGTGATTCCCTTAGGGAGCAGTTCTTC
TRBD2 | TRBJ2-7 | TRBV15 | . | CATSRTSGSSDEQYF | TGTGCCACCAGCAGAACTAGCGGGAGTTCTGACGAGCAGTACTTC
. | TRBJ2-3 | TRBV20-1 | many | CSARGWAQIEDTQYF | TGCAGTGCTAGGGGGTGGGCACAGATAGAAGATACGCAGTATTTT
. | TRBJ1-3 | TRBV20-1 | few | CSASPVAGNTIYF | TGCAGTGCTAGTCCCGTGGCTGGAAACACCATATATTTT
. | TRBJ1-5 | TRBV28 | . | CASSWVSYQPQHF | TGTGCCAGCAGTTGGGTGTCCTATCAGCCCCAGCATTTT
. | TRBJ1-1 | TRBV7-6 | few | CASSRDHGAEAFF | TGTGCCAGCAGCCGGGACCATGGAGCTGAAGCTTTCTTT
. | TRBJ2-3 | TRBV20-1 | many | CSARRRSGGPDTQYF | TGCAGTGCTAGACGGCGCTCCGGGGGTCCAGATACGCAGTATTTT
. | TRBJ1-1 | TRBV9 | . | CASSVFPRGDTEAFF | TGTGCCAGCAGCGTTTTTCCCCGAGGGGACACTGAAGCTTTCTTT
. | TRBJ1-1 | TRBV7-2 | many | CASSLEGQNTEAFF | TGTGCCAGCAGCTTAGAGGGGCAGAACACTGAAGCTTTCTTT
TRBD1 | TRBJ1-3 | TRBV9 | . | CASSPRFTGDSGNTIYF | TGTGCCAGCAGCCCAAGATTTACAGGGGACTCTGGAAACACCATATATTTT
TRBD2 | TRBJ2-5 | TRBV2 | . | CASSEQRGAHQETQYF | TGTGCCAGCAGTGAACAGCGGGGGGCCCACCAAGAGACCCAGTACTTC
. | TRBJ2-3 | TRBV13 | many | CASSPHRLEVPDTQYF | TGTGCCAGCAGCCCTCACAGGTTGGAGGTGCCAGATACGCAGTATTTT
. | TRBJ1-1 | TRBV4-3 | few | CASSQDYPVNTEAFF | TGCGCCAGCAGCCAAGATTATCCGGTGAACACTGAAGCTTTCTTT
. | TRBJ1-6 | TRBV10-3 | few | CAISDLLTGIGGSPLHF | TGTGCCATCAGTGATCTCCTAACAGGGATTGGCGGTTCACCCCTCCACTTT
. | TRBJ1-3 | TRBV11-2 | many | CASGLSSGNTIYF | TGTGCCAGCGGGTTGAGCTCTGGAAACACCATATATTTT
. | TRBJ1-2 | TRBV3-1 | many | CASSPTKATNYGYTF | TGTGCCAGCAGTCCGACTAAAGCCACTAACTATGGCTACACCTTC
TRBD2 | TRBJ2-2 | TRBV7-6 | . | CASSLVGTSGISNTGELFF | TGTGCCAGCAGCTTAGTGGGGACTAGCGGAATCTCGAACACCGGGGAGCTGTTTTTT
TRBD2 | TRBJ2-5 | TRBV29-1 | few | CSIEKLAAGQETQYF | TGCAGCATTGAGAAGCTAGCAGCGGGACAAGAGACCCAGTACTTC
TRBD2 | TRBJ2-3 | TRBV5-4 | . | CASRRRPGEGTDTQYF | TGTGCCAGCAGACGACGACCGGGGGAGGGGACAGATACGCAGTATTTT
. | TRBJ1-1 | TRBV15 | many | CATSRQRDTEAFF | TGTGCCACCAGCAGACAAAGGGACACTGAAGCTTTCTTT
. | TRBJ2-5 | TRBV7-2 | many | CASSLEAGSLRGTQYF | TGTGCCAGCAGCTTAGAGGCGGGCTCACTCCGTGGGACCCAGTACTTC
. | TRBJ1-2 | TRBV7-2 | many | CASSDIWNRDYGYTF | TGTGCCAGCAGCGATATATGGAACAGGGACTATGGCTACACCTTC
. | TRBJ1-1 | TRBV7-2 | many | CASSHTVNTEAFF | TGTGCCAGCAGCCATACAGTGAACACTGAAGCTTTCTTT
. | TRBJ1-1 | TRBV20-1 | . | CSARDHGSGTEAFF | TGCAGTGCTAGAGATCACGGGAGTGGCACTGAAGCTTTCTTT
. | TRBJ1-1 | TRBV18 | . | CASSTVSMNTEAFF | TGTGCCAGCTCCACCGTATCCATGAACACTGAAGCTTTCTTT
TRBD2 | TRBJ2-7 | TRBV12-3/TRBV12-4 | many | CASSLGVKPSGEQYF | TGTGCCAGCAGTTTAGGTGTGAAACCTAGCGGCGAGCAGTACTTC
TRBD2 | TRBJ2-5 | TRBV3-1 | few | CASSQGGRGGSQETQYF | TGTGCCAGCAGCCAAGGTGGTCGCGGGGGGTCACAAGAGACCCAGTACTTC
TRBD1 | TRBJ1-2 | TRBV6-1 | many | CASSKLDRGYGYTF | TGTGCCAGCAGCAAACTCGACAGGGGATACGGCTACACCTTC
. | TRBJ2-5 | TRBV5-4 | . | CASSPTRRGETQYF | TGTGCCAGCAGCCCTACAAGGCGTGGAGAGACCCAGTACTTC
. | TRBJ2-1 | TRBV19 | . | CASSGQRNNEQFF | TGTGCCAGTAGCGGGCAGCGAAACAATGAGCAGTTCTTC
TRBD2 | TRBJ2-7 | TRBV6-1 | many | CASSPLGLAETGEQYF | TGTGCCAGCAGTCCCCTGGGACTAGCGGAGACGGGGGAGCAGTACTTC
. | TRBJ1-2 | TRBV2 | few | CASSEIKVLSPYGYTF | TGTGCCAGCAGTGAAATAAAAGTCCTATCTCCCTATGGCTACACCTTC
TRBD2 | TRBJ2-5 | TRBV29-1 | many | CSVLGGETQYF | TGCAGCGTCCTCGGGGGGGAGACCCAGTACTTC
. | TRBJ2-1 | TRBV18 | many | CASSPLAPSSYNEQFF | TGTGCCAGCTCACCACTAGCGCCCAGCTCCTACAATGAGCAGTTCTTC
. | TRBJ2-5 | TRBV24-1 | many | CATSDGTGSETQYF | TGTGCCACCAGTGATGGGACGGGCTCGGAGACCCAGTACTTC
TRBD1 | TRBJ1-1 | TRBV6-9 | . | CASSYGTGNAIMNTEAFF | TGTGCCAGCAGTTACGGGACAGGGAACGCCATCATGAACACTGAAGCTTTCTTT
TRBD2 | TRBJ2-3 | TRBV2 | . | CASSSYLAGGADTQYF | TGTGCCAGCAGCTCCTACTTAGCGGGGGGCGCAGATACGCAGTATTTT
TRBD2 | TRBJ2-7 | TRBV4-1 | . | CANQAGGLSYEQYF | TGCGCCAACCAAGCGGGAGGGTTATCCTACGAGCAGTACTTC
. | TRBJ2-7 | TRBV28 | many | CASSFFGVSYEQYF | TGTGCCAGCAGTTTTTTTGGGGTGAGCTACGAGCAGTACTTC
TRBD1 | TRBJ2-1 | TRBV2 | many | CASSVGTGFYNEQFF | TGTGCCAGCAGTGTGGGGACAGGTTTTTACAATGAGCAGTTCTTC
TRBD1 | TRBJ1-2 | TRBV5-5 | many | CASSSPGQDPDYGYTF | TGTGCCAGCAGCTCCCCCGGACAGGATCCGGACTATGGCTACACCTTC